Described below is a single T cell receptor beta chain sequence and its context. There is no known antigen for this receptor. No clone much larger than this one lies a single base away; base qualities are absent. TCRbeta CDR3 regions were amplified from genomic DNA using the immunoSEQ Assay, a bias-controlled multiplex PCR. Regarding the original processing steps: Within the assay, amplification of reference gene primers was used to estimate how many nucleated cells each sample contained. To quantify the absolute abundance of each unique TCRbeta CDR3 rearrangement, sequence reads were collapsed and filtered. For each sample, productive Simpson clonality was calculated as the square root of Simpson's diversity index over productive rearrangements. TCRdb re-hosts the immuneACCESS table, in-frame sequences only. Its copies lack some clones; in the studies checked, an unresolved V gene accounts for under half of them, and the cause for the rest is not known. V and J calls and clone size are those listed in that table; D and trimming were worked out from the DNA. In this sample the table shows around 250,000 clones, roughly 83% of which occur a single time. Of the sample, approximately 2.1% falls within the top ten clones.

The record originates from a study of blood T cell repertoires in COVID-19 (dated by TCRdb to 2019 to 2021). Some background on the complete study: The collaborator samples originated in the United States, Italy and Spain and spanned the acute and convalescent phases of COVID-19. The material from the prospective study consisted of cDNA or gDNA derived from T cells, B-cell-depleted T cells, or PBMCs. Subjects who had been exposed to COVID-19, were actively infected with it, or had recovered from it provided the deeply sampled blood TCRbeta repertoires that made up the dataset. The repertoires were made available in a free public database intended to serve as a resource for research on the immune response to SARS-CoV-2. The samples were drawn from two sources: the first 160 participants of the ongoing ImmuneRACE study, and 1,000 to 1,500 subjects contributed by 6 global collaborators. A de-identified subject ID, COVID-19 status, age in years and sex were almost always included in the sample metadata. Where available, HLA class I and class II types were taken from metadata supplied by the sample provider and were not determined by assay-based typing. The research as a whole found: The amount of clinical and demographic metadata varied by source and participant and was provided uncurated.

The CDR3 holds 16 amino acids from the cysteine to the phenylalanine. Just CDR3 DNA is preserved here, 48 bases in frame from base 1. In the germline V gene, CDR1 corresponds to SGHAT and CDR2 to FQNNGV. V lost 5 bases and J lost 0 bases, and the count of bases not matched to a germline gene is 7. In the prospective study, participants were 18 to 89 years old, resided in about two dozen geographic areas of the United States, and were enrolled through a virtual design. Cohort assignment in the prospective study relied on participant-reported clinical history from a screening survey and a study questionnaire. Recovered participants in ImmuneRACE Cohort 3 were defined as having two consecutive negative NP/OP PCR tests, clearance from a healthcare professional, or resolution of symptoms. In the prospective study, mobile phlebotomists collected whole blood, serum and a nasopharyngeal or oropharyngeal swab from each participant. Additional blood draws and questionnaires over a 2-month period could optionally be provided by prospective study participants. Blood samples from the prospective study were shipped frozen or at room temperature prior to DNA extraction.

The sequenced material came from PBMCs or T cells enriched from blood (not recorded which). This TCR was sampled from a woman aged 50 to 60 who had recovered from COVID-19. This receptor chain uses TRBV11-2 and TRBJ1-3, and 7 junctional nucleotides match TRBD1. The DNA sequence is given as TGTGCCAGCAGCATGACGACAGGGACCTCTGGAAACACCATATATTTT. This is translated as CASSMTTGTSGNTIYF.